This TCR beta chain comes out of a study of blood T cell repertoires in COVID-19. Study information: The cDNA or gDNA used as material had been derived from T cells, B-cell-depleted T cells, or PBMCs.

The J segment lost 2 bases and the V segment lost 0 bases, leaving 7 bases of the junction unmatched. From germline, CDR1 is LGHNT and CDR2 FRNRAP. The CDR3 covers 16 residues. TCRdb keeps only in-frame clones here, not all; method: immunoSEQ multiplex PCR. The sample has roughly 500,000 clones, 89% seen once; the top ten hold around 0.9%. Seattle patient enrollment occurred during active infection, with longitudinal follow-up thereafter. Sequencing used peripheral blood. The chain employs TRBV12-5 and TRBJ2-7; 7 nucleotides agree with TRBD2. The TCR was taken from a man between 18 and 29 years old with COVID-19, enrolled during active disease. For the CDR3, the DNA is TGTGCTAGTGGTTTGGTTGTGGGGACTACAGCCTACGAGCAGTACTTC. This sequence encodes CASGLVVGTTAYEQYF.